These T cell receptor beta chains were read from a single sample in a study of blood T cells in healthy people across ages. TCRdb reanalysed the 5' RACE reads using MiXCR and keeps one entry per CDR3 protein. The data show about 2 million distinct CDR3 sequences, 49% seen once. Sequenced input: blood. The origin of the receptors is a woman aged 40-49 years in good health. Each CDR3 is given with its conserved first and last residue. D genes are given only for firm matches. For some rows the clone size is stated as once, few or many, or as a class when expanded; others skip it.

d_call j_call cdr3_length clone_size v_call cdr3_aa cdr3_nt
TRBD1 TRBJ1-1 14 NA TRBV5-1 CASSGGDRSTEAFF TGCGCCAGCAGCGGCGGGGACAGATCAACTGAAGCTTTCTTT
NA TRBJ2-6 17 NA TRBV7-9 CASSLIKGTSGANVLTF TGTGCCAGCAGCTTAATCAAGGGAACTTCTGGGGCCAACGTCCTGACTTTC
NA TRBJ1-2 13 NA TRBV28 CASTSGGVYGYTF TGTGCCAGCACCTCGGGGGGGGTATATGGCTACACCTTC
TRBD1 TRBJ2-3 15 NA TRBV12-3/TRBV12-4 CANSRTGWGTDTQYF TGTGCCAACTCCAGGACAGGGTGGGGCACAGATACGCAGTATTTT
NA TRBJ2-7 15 few TRBV21-1 CASSNGMTSGDEQYF TGTGCCAGCAGCAACGGAATGACTAGCGGGGACGAGCAGTACTTC
NA TRBJ1-2 14 NA TRBV28 CATSFLPGVYGYTF TGTGCCACTAGTTTTTTACCCGGGGTTTATGGCTACACCTTC
TRBD1 TRBJ1-2 16 few TRBV7-9 CASSFVPGTGNYGYTF TGTGCCAGCAGCTTCGTCCCCGGGACAGGGAACTATGGCTACACCTTC
NA TRBJ1-5 14 NA TRBV20-1 CSARGSGDDQPQHF TGCAGTGCTAGAGGCTCAGGGGATGATCAGCCCCAGCATTTT
TRBD2 TRBJ2-7 21 NA TRBV12-3/TRBV12-4 CASSLPSNSGTSGRSAYEQYF TGTGCCAGCAGCCTCCCGTCGAACTCCGGGACTAGCGGGCGGAGTGCCTACGAGCAGTACTTC
NA TRBJ1-2 13 NA TRBV6-2/TRBV6-3 CASSKHGLYGYTF TGTGCCAGCAGTAAACATGGACTCTATGGCTACACCTTC
TRBD2 TRBJ2-1 15 few TRBV4-3 CASSEAGGYYNEQFF TGCGCCAGCAGCGAGGCGGGGGGGTACTACAATGAGCAGTTCTTC
NA TRBJ1-4 12 NA TRBV4-3 CASSQDQGKLFF TGCGCCAGCAGCCAAGATCAAGGAAAACTGTTTTTT
NA TRBJ1-2 15 NA TRBV12-3/TRBV12-4 CASSLRQSGSHGYTF TGTGCCAGCAGTTTAAGGCAGTCGGGCTCCCATGGCTACACCTTC
NA TRBJ1-2 12 NA TRBV6-6 CASSYGPNGYTF TGTGCCAGCAGCTATGGACCTAATGGCTACACCTTC
NA TRBJ2-5 17 few TRBV4-2 CASSRSMGPLKEETQYF TGTGCCAGCAGCCGCAGTATGGGACCCTTAAAGGAAGAGACCCAGTACTTC
NA TRBJ2-1 12 NA TRBV18 CASSPMTNEQFF TGTGCCAGCTCACCAATGACGAATGAGCAGTTCTTC
NA TRBJ2-3 16 NA TRBV20-1 CSARPPSGGGTDSQYF TGCAGTGCTAGACCCCCTAGCGGTGGGGGCACAGATTCGCAGTATTTT